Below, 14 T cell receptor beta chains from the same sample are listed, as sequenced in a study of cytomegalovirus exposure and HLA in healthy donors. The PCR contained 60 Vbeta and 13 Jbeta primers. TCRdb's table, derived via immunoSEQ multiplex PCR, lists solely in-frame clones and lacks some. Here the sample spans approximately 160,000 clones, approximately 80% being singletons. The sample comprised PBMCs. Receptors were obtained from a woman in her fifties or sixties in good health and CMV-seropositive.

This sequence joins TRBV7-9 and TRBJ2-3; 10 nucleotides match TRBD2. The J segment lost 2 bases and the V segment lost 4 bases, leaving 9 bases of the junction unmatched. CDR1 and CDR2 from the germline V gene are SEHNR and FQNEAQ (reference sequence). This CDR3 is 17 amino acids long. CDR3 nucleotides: TGTGCCAGCAGCTACCCTGGAGCGGGAGGGCCCACAGATACGCAGTATTTT. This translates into CASSYPGAGGPTDTQYF.

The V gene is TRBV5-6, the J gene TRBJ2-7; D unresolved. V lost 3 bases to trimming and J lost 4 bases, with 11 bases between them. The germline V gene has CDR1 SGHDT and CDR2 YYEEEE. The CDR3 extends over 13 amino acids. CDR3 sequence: CASSSDSSYEQYF. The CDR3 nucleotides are TGTGCCAGCAGCTCCGATTCTAGTTACGAGCAGTACTTC.

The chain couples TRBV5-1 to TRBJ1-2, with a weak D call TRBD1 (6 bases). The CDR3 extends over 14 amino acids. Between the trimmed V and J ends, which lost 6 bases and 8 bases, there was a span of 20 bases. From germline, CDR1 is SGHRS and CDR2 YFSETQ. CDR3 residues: CASTPGGALGGYTF. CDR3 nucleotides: TGCGCCAGCACCCCCGGGGGGGCCCTGGGCGGCTACACCTTC.

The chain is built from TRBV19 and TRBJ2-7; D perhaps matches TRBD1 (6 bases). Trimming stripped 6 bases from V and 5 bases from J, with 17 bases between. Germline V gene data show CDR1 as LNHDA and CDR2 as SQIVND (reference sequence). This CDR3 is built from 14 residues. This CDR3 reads CASRSQGLGDEQYF. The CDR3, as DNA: TGTGCCAGTAGGAGTCAGGGGCTTGGCGACGAGCAGTACTTC.

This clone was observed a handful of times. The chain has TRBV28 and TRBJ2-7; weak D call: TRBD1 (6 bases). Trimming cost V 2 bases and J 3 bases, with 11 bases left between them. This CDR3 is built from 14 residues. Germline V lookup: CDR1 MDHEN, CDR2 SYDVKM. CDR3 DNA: TGTGCCAGCAGTTTAACGGGACACCTCTACGAGCAGTACTTC. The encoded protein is CASSLTGHLYEQYF.

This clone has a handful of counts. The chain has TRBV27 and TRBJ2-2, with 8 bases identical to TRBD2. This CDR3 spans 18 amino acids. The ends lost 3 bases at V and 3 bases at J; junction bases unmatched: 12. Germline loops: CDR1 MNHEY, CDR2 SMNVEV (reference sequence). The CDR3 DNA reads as TGTGCCAGCAGTTTGGGCGGAGGGCGGGGGGAGGACACCGGGGAGCTGTTTTTT. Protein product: CASSLGGGRGEDTGELFF.

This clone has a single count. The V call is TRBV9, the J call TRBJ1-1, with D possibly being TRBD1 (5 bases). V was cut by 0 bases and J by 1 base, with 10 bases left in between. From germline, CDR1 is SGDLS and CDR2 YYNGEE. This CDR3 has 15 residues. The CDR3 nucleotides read TGTGCCAGCAGCGTAGATCAGGGTGGGAACACTGAAGCTTTCTTT. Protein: CASSVDQGGNTEAFF.

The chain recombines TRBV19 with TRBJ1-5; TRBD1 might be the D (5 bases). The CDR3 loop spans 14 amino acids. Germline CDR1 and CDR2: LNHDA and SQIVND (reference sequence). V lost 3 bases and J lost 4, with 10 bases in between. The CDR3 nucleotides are TGTGCCAGTAGTATGGCTGGGGGGAATCAGCCCCAGCATTTT. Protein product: CASSMAGGNQPQHF.

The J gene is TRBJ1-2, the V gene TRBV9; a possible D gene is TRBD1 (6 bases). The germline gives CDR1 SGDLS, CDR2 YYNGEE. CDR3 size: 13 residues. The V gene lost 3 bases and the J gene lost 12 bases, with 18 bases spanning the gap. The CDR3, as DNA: TGTGCCAGCAGCGGAACAGGGAGAGGGGTGGACACCTTC. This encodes CASSGTGRGVDTF.

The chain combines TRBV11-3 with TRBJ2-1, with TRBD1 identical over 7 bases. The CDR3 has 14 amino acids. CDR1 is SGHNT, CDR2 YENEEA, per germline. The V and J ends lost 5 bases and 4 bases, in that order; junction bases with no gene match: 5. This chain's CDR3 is CASSMGQQYNEQFF. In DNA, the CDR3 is TGTGCCAGCAGCATGGGACAGCAATACAATGAGCAGTTCTTC.

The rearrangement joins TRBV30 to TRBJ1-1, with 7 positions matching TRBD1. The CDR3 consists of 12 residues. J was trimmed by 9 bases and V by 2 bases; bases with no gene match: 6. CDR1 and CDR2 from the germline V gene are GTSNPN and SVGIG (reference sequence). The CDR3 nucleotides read TGTGCCTGGAGTCGAGGGACAGTTCAAGCTTTCTTT. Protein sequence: CAWSRGTVQAFF.

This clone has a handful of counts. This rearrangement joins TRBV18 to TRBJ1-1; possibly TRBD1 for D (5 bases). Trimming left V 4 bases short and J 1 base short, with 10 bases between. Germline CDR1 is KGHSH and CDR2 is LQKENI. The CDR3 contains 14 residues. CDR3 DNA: TGTGCCAGCTCACGTGCCGGGGGGAACACTGAAGCTTTCTTT. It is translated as CASSRAGGNTEAFF.

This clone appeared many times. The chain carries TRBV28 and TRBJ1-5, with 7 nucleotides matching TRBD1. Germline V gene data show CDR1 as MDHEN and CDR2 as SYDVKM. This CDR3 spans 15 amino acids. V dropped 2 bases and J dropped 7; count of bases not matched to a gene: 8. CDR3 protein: CASSLLDRDGQPQHF. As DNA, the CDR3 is TGTGCCAGCAGTTTACTTGACAGGGATGGGCAGCCCCAGCATTTT.

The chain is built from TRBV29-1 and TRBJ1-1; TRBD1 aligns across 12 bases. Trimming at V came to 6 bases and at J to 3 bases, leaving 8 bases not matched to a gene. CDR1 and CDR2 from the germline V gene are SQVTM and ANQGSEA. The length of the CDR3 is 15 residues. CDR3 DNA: TGCAGCGTCTTTTCCGGGGACAGGGGGCACACTGAAGCTTTCTTT. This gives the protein CSVFSGDRGHTEAFF. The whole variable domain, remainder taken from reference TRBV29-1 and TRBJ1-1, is SAVISQKPSRDICQRGTSLTIQCQVDSQVTMMFWYRQQPGQSLTLIATANQGSEATYESGFVIDKFPISRPNLTFSTLTVSNMSPEDSSIYLCSVFSGDRGHTEAFFGQGTRLTVV.